Listed below are T cell receptor beta chains from one sample, sequenced in a study of beta chain features in type 1 diabetes. The assay was immunoSEQ multiplex PCR, and TCRdb's table has in-frame clones only and misses some. The sample yields under 450,000 clones, approximately 14% seen once. Sequencing was performed on naive CD4+ T cells from blood. The source is a man younger than 45 in good health. Both conserved end residues are part of each CDR3. Fields, in order: clone size, CDR3 length, D gene, J gene, V gene, CDR3 protein, CDR3 DNA. D genes are given only for firm matches. Where a row states a size, it is once, few, many or the class of an expanded clone; other rows omit it.

-	12	TRBD1	TRBJ2-1	TRBV7-2	CASSRRGNEQFF	TGTGCCAGCAGCCGCAGGGGGAATGAGCAGTTCTTC
few	15	-	TRBJ1-1	TRBV18	CASSPTFQGNTEAFF	TGTGCCAGCTCACCGACCTTCCAAGGGAACACTGAAGCTTTCTTT
few	16	TRBD2	TRBJ2-1	TRBV7-9	CASSLAPIAGSNEQFF	TGTGCCAGCAGCTTAGCCCCCATAGCGGGTAGCAATGAGCAGTTCTTC
-	14	-	TRBJ1-5	TRBV30	CAWSVGQLNQPQHF	TGTGCCTGGAGTGTAGGTCAGCTAAATCAGCCCCAGCATTTT
-	11	-	TRBJ1-1	TRBV20-1	CSAPRRTEAFF	TGCAGTGCCCCTAGGAGAACTGAAGCTTTCTTT
-	15	-	TRBJ2-4	TRBV11-2	CASSIRPGAKNIQYF	TGTGCCAGCAGCATTCGCCCCGGGGCCAAAAACATTCAGTACTTC
-	15	-	TRBJ1-2	TRBV6-6	CASSYSRADNYGYTF	TGTGCCAGCAGTTACTCGAGAGCCGATAACTATGGCTACACCTTC
many	14	-	TRBJ2-4	TRBV28	CASRTGLRKNIQYF	TGTGCCAGCAGGACGGGACTCCGAAAAAACATTCAGTACTTC
-	12	-	TRBJ2-5	TRBV15	CATSRDRQEKYF	TGTGCCACCAGCAGAGATCGACAGGAGAAGTACTTC
-	15	TRBD1	TRBJ2-1	TRBV5-1	CASRRDRVEYNEQFF	TGCGCCAGCAGGCGGGACAGGGTGGAATACAATGAGCAGTTCTTC
few	13	-	TRBJ2-4	TRBV9	CASSVDSKNIQYF	TGTGCCAGCAGCGTAGACTCCAAAAACATTCAGTACTTC
few	14	TRBD1	TRBJ2-1	TRBV7-2	CASSNNRGRFTLIF	TGTGCCAGCAGCAACAACAGGGGGCGGTTCACCTTGATCTTC
few	16	-	TRBJ2-5	TRBV4-3	CASSQDGQGRQETQYF	TGCGCCAGCAGCCAAGATGGGCAGGGTAGACAAGAGACCCAGTACTTC
few	13	-	TRBJ1-6	TRBV5-1	CASSRDQGGPLHF	TGCGCCAGCAGCCGGGATCAAGGTGGTCCCCTCCACTTT
-	11	-	TRBJ2-2	TRBV25-1	CATGATGELFF	TGTGCCACAGGGGCCACCGGGGAGCTGTTTTTT
few	15	-	TRBJ2-2	TRBV5-4	CASSSSGRSTGELFF	TGTGCCAGCAGCTCGTCAGGGAGGTCCACCGGGGAGCTGTTTTTT
-	11	-	TRBJ2-3	TRBV7-9	CASSLDGTQYF	TGTGCCAGCAGCTTAGACGGGACGCAGTATTTT
few	12	-	TRBJ1-3	TRBV30	CAWSESGNTIYF	TGTGCCTGGAGTGAATCTGGAAACACCATATATTTT
-	15	-	TRBJ2-3	TRBV18	CASPVREKGTDTQYF	TGTGCCAGCCCCGTTCGGGAGAAGGGCACAGATACGCAGTATTTT
-	11	-	TRBJ1-2	TRBV28	CASSFTYGYTF	TGTGCCAGCAGTTTTACCTATGGCTACACCTTC
-	17	TRBD2	TRBJ2-1	TRBV5-6	CASSLVPQLAGYNEQFF	TGTGCCAGCAGCTTGGTCCCTCAACTAGCGGGTTACAATGAGCAGTTCTTC
-	13	TRBD1	TRBJ1-2	TRBV5-4	CASSSDRGDGYTF	TGTGCCAGCAGTTCAGACAGGGGAGATGGCTACACCTTC
-	14	TRBD1	TRBJ1-1	TRBV5-1	CASSLDRVRGEAFF	TGCGCCAGCAGCTTAGACAGGGTTAGGGGAGAAGCTTTCTTT
few	17	TRBD2	TRBJ2-3	TRBV10-3	CAIRKMTSGTHTDTQYF	TGTGCCATCAGGAAAATGACTAGCGGGACCCACACAGATACGCAGTATTTT
-	15	-	TRBJ2-5	TRBV4-1	CASSQDWTNAETQYF	TGCGCCAGCAGCCAAGATTGGACCAATGCAGAGACCCAGTACTTC
few	14	-	TRBJ2-5	TRBV6-5	CASSSGLRRETQYF	TGTGCCAGCAGTTCCGGACTCCGGCGGGAGACCCAGTACTTC
-	12	-	TRBJ2-7	TRBV28	CASSLLVYEQYF	TGTGCCAGCAGTTTATTGGTCTACGAGCAGTACTTC
-	18	TRBD2	TRBJ2-1	TRBV6-1	CASSEQDKLAGGYNEQFF	TGTGCCAGCAGTGAACAGGACAAGCTAGCGGGAGGCTACAATGAGCAGTTCTTC
few	12	-	TRBJ1-5	TRBV7-4	CASLWGFQPQHF	TGTGCCAGCCTATGGGGCTTTCAGCCCCAGCATTTT
-	14	-	TRBJ2-3	TRBV11-3	CASSLVTGRNTQYF	TGTGCCAGCAGCTTAGTAACAGGGAGGAATACGCAGTATTTT
-	15	-	TRBJ2-2	TRBV19	CASSILAGGSGELFF	TGTGCCAGTAGTATTTTGGCAGGGGGGAGCGGGGAGCTGTTTTTT
-	14	-	TRBJ1-2	TRBV28	CASSLQRPSYGYTF	TGTGCCAGCAGTTTGCAACGGCCGTCCTATGGCTACACCTTC
-	15	-	TRBJ1-1	TRBV7-6	CASSLDRTMNTEAFF	TGTGCCAGCAGCTTAGATAGGACTATGAACACTGAAGCTTTCTTT